The 10 T cell receptor beta chains below were found in one sample sequenced in a study of shared T cell receptors in the human thymus (dated by TCRdb to the early 2020s). Libraries were prepared through the immunoSEQ multiplex PCR assay. Imported from immuneACCESS, the table was reduced by TCRdb to in-frame sequences with V and J called. These copies leave out some clones; in studies compared against another copy, an unresolved V gene accounts for under half, and the cause of the remainder is not known. Across this sample there are roughly 500,000 clones, with about four fifths seen only once. The top ten clones comprise about 0.014% of the sample. In addition, the sample was reused for a study of human thymus T cells.

The sample taken for sequencing was thymocytes. Every receptor here comes from a boy under two years old with a congenital heart defect. Donor details come from another sample of the same person, matched by shared clones.

The rearrangement joins TRBV29-1 to TRBJ2-7; weak D call: TRBD1 (5 bases). The CDR3 length is 12 residues. Per the germline V gene, CDR1 is SQVTM and CDR2 is ANQGSEA. V lost 7 bases to trimming and J lost 4 bases, with 14 bases between them. The CDR3 DNA is TGCAGCGCCGAGACAGTTAATTACGAGCAGTACTTC. Amino acid sequence: CSAETVNYEQYF.

CDR3 sequence: CASSREPGLPSLNEQFF. DNA for the CDR3: TGTGCCAGCAGCCGGGAACCGGGACTGCCATCCCTCAATGAGCAGTTCTTC. The chain has TRBV7-9 and TRBJ2-1; a possible D gene is TRBD2 (6 bases). Trimming shortened V by 5 bases and J by 6 bases, and 23 bases separated the two germline ends. The CDR3 consists of 17 residues. Per germline, CDR1 SEHNR and CDR2 FQNEAQ (reference sequence). Looking up the rest from reference TRBV7-9 and TRBJ2-1 gives the full variable domain: DTGVSQNPRHKITKRGQNVTFRCDPISEHNRLYWYRQTLGQGPEFLTYFQNEAQLEKSRLLSDRFSAERPKGSFSTLEIQRTEQGDSAMYLCASSREPGLPSLNEQFFGPGTRLTVL.

The rearrangement joins TRBV28 to TRBJ2-7, with D perhaps matching TRBD2 (6 bases). V gave up 7 bases and J gave up 5 bases, with 21 bases separating them. The length of the CDR3 is 15 residues. Germline V gene sequence: CDR1 MDHEN, CDR2 SYDVKM. For the CDR3, the DNA is TGTGCCAGCAAATGGGGGTATGGCGGGGTCGACGAGCAGTACTTC. This codes for CASKWGYGGVDEQYF.

The gene calls are TRBV7-3 and TRBJ2-2; TRBD1 aligns across 8 bases. Germline-derived CDR1 and CDR2 are SGHTA and FQGTGA. The V and J ends lost 3 bases and 7 bases, in that order; junction bases with no gene match: 7. The CDR3 is 15 amino acids. CDR3 nucleotide sequence: TGTGCCAGCAGCTTGTCAGGGGGCGCGAGCGGGGAGCTGTTTTTT. Protein: CASSLSGGASGELFF.

The chain's CDR3 is CASSLDSGASDTGELFF. The CDR3 nucleotides read TGTGCCAGCAGCTTGGATAGCGGGGCCTCGGACACCGGGGAGCTGTTTTTT. The chain uses TRBV11-3 and TRBJ2-2; 8 bases map to TRBD2. With 3 bases clipped from V and 3 bases from J, the junction kept 9 bases outside the gene matches. Germline loops: CDR1 SGHNT, CDR2 YENEEA. The CDR3 extends over 17 amino acids.

This chain joins TRBV27 and TRBJ2-7; possible D gene TRBD1, 5 bases. This CDR3 region has 15 residues. V was clipped by 2 bases and J by 6 bases, with 17 bases between them. CDR1 is MNHEY and CDR2 is SMNVEV in the germline V gene (reference sequence). CDR3 in amino acids: CASSLLSTRGTEQYF. DNA of the CDR3: TGTGCCAGCAGTTTACTCAGTACAAGGGGAACCGAGCAGTACTTC.

This clone was counted between two and nine times. The genes are TRBV19 and TRBJ2-1; 7 positions match TRBD2. V shed 4 bases and J 2 bases; nucleotides not matched to a gene: 8. CDR1 is LNHDA and CDR2 is SQIVND in the germline V gene (reference sequence). This CDR3 is 16 amino acids long. CDR3 in amino acids: CASSRDGRWTYNEQFF. DNA of the CDR3: TGTGCCAGTAGTAGGGACGGGAGGTGGACCTACAATGAGCAGTTCTTC.

There are a few counts of this clone. The V call is TRBV7-9, the J call TRBJ1-1; D call uncertain. This CDR3 is 12 amino acids long. Germline V gene lookup returns CDR1 SEHNR and CDR2 FQNEAQ (reference sequence). V was cut by 5 bases and J by 4 bases, with 8 bases left in between. CDR3: CASSPRGTEAFF. DNA for the CDR3: TGTGCCAGCAGCCCCCGGGGCACTGAAGCTTTCTTT.

J is TRBJ2-5 and V is TRBV7-9, with 15 bases matching TRBD2. From germline, CDR1 is SEHNR and CDR2 FQNEAQ (reference sequence). The length of the CDR3 is 18 residues. The V and J ends lost 6 bases and 2 bases, in that order; junction bases with no gene match: 10. Here the CDR3 DNA reads TGTGCCAGCAGACCCCGGGGACTAGCGGGAGGAAGGCAAGAGACCCAGTACTTC. It yields the protein CASRPRGLAGGRQETQYF.

The J gene is TRBJ2-4, the V gene TRBV4-3; 7 bases align to TRBD2. This CDR3 comprises 16 residues. Per germline, CDR1 LGHNA and CDR2 YSLEER. Trimming removed 2 bases from V and 3 bases from J; junction bases left unmatched: 7. CDR3 loop: CASSQWTRFGKNIQYF. The CDR3 coding sequence is TGCGCCAGCAGCCAATGGACTAGATTCGGCAAAAACATTCAGTACTTC.